The 6 T cell receptor beta chains below all came from one sample that was sequenced in a study of early T cells in non-severe SARS-CoV-2 infection. TCRdb re-called the 5' RACE reads with MiXCR, one entry per CDR3 protein. Of 70,000 to 95,000 distinct CDR3 sequences listed, around 14% are singletons. Sample: whole blood. Every receptor here comes from an adult who was a healthcare worker with PCR-confirmed SARS-CoV-2 infection or an uninfected control (not recorded which).

This clonotype was counted a few times. This rearrangement joins TRBV29-1 to TRBJ2-1, with D tentatively TRBD2 (6 bases). V was cut by 4 bases and J by 7 bases, with 11 bases left in between. This CDR3 region has 12 residues. Per germline, CDR1 SQVTM and CDR2 ANQGSEA. In DNA form, the CDR3 reads TGCAGCGTTGTCCCGGGACTTAATGAGCAGTTCTTC. Residues: CSVVPGLNEQFF.

This clonotype came up a few times. J is TRBJ2-3 and V is TRBV11-1; D gene uncertain. In germline, CDR1 is SGHAT, CDR2 FQDESV (reference sequence). This CDR3 is built from 14 residues. The V end was cut by 4 bases, the J end by 1 base, with 9 bases between. CDR3 DNA sequence: TGTGCCAGCAGCTCTGGACGGCGCACAGATACGCAGTATTTT. Encoded protein: CASSSGRRTDTQYF.

This chain joins TRBV25-1 and TRBJ2-7; TRBD1 aligns across 8 bases. Trimming cost V 4 bases and J 7 bases; bases outside gene matches: 12. The CDR3 has 15 amino acids. Germline V gene data show CDR1 as MGHDK and CDR2 as SYGVNS. CDR3 sequence (DNA): TGTGCCAGCAGTGGCTGGACAGGGTTACGTCGGGAGCAGTACTTC. This translates into CASSGWTGLRREQYF.

The rearrangement links TRBV12-3 or TRBV12-4 to TRBJ1-2; D remains unclear. The CDR3 is made up of 13 amino acids. V gave up 1 base and J gave up 8 bases, with 11 bases separating them. The CDR3 region is CASSLVFREGYTF. In DNA, the CDR3 is TGTGCCAGCAGTTTAGTTTTTCGGGAAGGCTACACCTTC.

The chain has TRBV7-2 and TRBJ2-7, with 9 bases matching TRBD1. Trimming removed 5 bases from V and 7 bases from J; junction bases left unmatched: 15. CDR1 SGHTA and CDR2 FQGNSA come from the germline V gene. This CDR3 has 16 residues. In nucleotides, the CDR3 is TGTGCCAGCAGCCCCCGGACCGGGACAGGGACGGGTGAGCAGTACTTC. Its protein is CASSPRTGTGTGEQYF.

The chain carries TRBV19 and TRBJ1-1, with a possible D match to TRBD1 (5 bases). V lost 5 bases and J 5 bases, leaving 12 bases between the germline ends. Germline V CDR1 and CDR2: LNHDA, SQIVND (reference sequence). The CDR3 runs 13 residues. CDR3 sequence: CASSPVGRTEAFF. In nucleotides, the CDR3 is TGTGCCAGTAGTCCCGTGGGACGGACTGAAGCTTTCTTT.